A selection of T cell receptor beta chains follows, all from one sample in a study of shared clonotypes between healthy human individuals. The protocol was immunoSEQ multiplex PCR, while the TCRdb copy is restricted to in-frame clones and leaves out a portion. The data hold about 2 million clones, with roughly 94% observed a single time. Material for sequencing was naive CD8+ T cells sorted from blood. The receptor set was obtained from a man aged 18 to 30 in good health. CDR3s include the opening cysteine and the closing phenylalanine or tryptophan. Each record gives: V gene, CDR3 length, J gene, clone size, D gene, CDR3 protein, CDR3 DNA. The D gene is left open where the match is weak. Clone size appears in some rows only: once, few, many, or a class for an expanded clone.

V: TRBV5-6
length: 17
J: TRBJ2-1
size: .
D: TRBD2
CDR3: CASSDRGAGGPYNEQFF
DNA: TGTGCCAGCAGCGATCGGGGAGCGGGAGGGCCCTACAATGAGCAGTTCTTC

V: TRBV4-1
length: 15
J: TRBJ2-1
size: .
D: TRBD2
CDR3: CASSQGAGPYNEQFF
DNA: TGCGCCAGCAGCCAAGGAGCGGGACCCTACAATGAGCAGTTCTTC

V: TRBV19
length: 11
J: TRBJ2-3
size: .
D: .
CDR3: CASNSADTQYF
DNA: TGTGCCAGTAACTCCGCAGATACGCAGTATTTT

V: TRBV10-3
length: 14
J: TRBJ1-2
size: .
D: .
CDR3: CAISEPGTDYGYTF
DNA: TGTGCCATCAGTGAGCCAGGGACCGACTATGGCTACACCTTC

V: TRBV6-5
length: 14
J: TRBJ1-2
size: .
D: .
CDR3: CASSYGEGIYGYTF
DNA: TGTGCCAGCAGTTACGGCGAGGGGATATATGGCTACACCTTC

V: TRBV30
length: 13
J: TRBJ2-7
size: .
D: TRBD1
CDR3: CAWGTGVGYEQYF
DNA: TGTGCCTGGGGGACAGGGGTAGGCTACGAGCAGTACTTC

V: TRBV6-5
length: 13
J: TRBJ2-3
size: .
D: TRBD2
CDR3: CASRLGRERAQYF
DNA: TGTGCCAGCAGACTAGGGCGGGAGAGGGCGCAGTATTTT

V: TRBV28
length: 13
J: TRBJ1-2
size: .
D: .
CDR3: CASSLTPGGGYTF
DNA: TGTGCCAGCAGCCTAACCCCAGGAGGAGGCTACACCTTC

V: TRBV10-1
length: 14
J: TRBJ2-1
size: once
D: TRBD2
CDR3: CASSESSGGNEQFF
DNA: TGCGCCAGCAGTGAGTCCAGCGGGGGCAATGAGCAGTTCTTC

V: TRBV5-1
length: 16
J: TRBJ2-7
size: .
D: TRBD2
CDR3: CASSLEGLATLWEQYF
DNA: TGCGCCAGCAGCTTGGAGGGACTAGCGACACTATGGGAGCAGTACTTC

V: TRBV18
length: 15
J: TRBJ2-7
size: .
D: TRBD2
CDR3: CASSPSGSLTYEQYF
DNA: TGTGCCAGCTCACCTAGCGGGAGCCTCACCTACGAGCAGTACTTC

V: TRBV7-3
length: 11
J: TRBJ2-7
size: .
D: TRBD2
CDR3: CASSSGGEQYF
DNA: TGTGCCAGCAGCTCGGGAGGCGAGCAGTACTTC

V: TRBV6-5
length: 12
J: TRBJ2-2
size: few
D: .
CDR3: CASRKNTGELFF
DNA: TGTGCCAGCAGGAAGAACACCGGGGAGCTGTTTTTT

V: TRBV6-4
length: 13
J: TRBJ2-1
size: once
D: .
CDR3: CASSDTLGDEQFF
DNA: TGTGCCAGCTCGGACACTCTTGGGGATGAGCAGTTCTTC

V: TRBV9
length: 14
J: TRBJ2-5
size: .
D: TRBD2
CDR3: CASSSSGGQETQYF
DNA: TGTGCCAGCAGCTCTAGCGGGGGGCAAGAGACCCAGTACTTC

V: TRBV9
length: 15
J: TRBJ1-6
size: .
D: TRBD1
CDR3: CASSPRDRDNSPLHF
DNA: TGTGCCAGCAGCCCCCGAGACAGGGATAATTCACCCCTCCACTTT

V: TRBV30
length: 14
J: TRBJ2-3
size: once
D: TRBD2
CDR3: CAWTSGASTDTQYF
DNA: TGTGCCTGGACTAGCGGGGCCAGCACAGATACGCAGTATTTT

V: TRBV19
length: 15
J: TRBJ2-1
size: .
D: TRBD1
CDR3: CASRSGTGIYNEQFF
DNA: TGTGCCAGTAGGTCCGGGACAGGTATTTACAATGAGCAGTTCTTC

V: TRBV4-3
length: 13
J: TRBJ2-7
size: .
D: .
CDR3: CASSQVRSYEQYF
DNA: TGCGCCAGCAGCCAAGTTCGGAGTTACGAGCAGTACTTC

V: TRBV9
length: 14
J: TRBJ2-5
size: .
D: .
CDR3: CASSVDGAEETQYF
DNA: TGTGCCAGCAGCGTAGATGGGGCTGAAGAGACCCAGTACTTC

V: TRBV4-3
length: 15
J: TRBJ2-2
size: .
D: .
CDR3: CASSQERANTGELFF
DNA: TGCGCCAGCAGCCAAGAACGGGCGAACACCGGGGAGCTGTTTTTT

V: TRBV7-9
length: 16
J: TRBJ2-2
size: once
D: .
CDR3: CASSLEAGVYTGELFF
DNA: TGTGCCAGCAGCTTAGAGGCAGGGGTTTACACCGGGGAGCTGTTTTTT

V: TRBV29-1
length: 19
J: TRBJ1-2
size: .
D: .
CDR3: CSVRSIRGDQPLRDYGYTF
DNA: TGCAGCGTTCGAAGCATTCGGGGGGACCAACCCCTTAGGGACTATGGCTACACCTTC

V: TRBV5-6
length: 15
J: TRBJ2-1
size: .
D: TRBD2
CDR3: CASSPTGTSFYEQFF
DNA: TGTGCCAGCAGCCCAACCGGGACTAGCTTCTATGAGCAGTTCTTC

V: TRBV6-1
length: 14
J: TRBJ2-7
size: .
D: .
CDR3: CASSDTGGDYEQYF
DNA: TGTGCCAGCAGTGATACTGGGGGCGACTACGAGCAGTACTTC

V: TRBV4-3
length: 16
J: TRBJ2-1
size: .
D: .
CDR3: CASSQDRPSAYNEQFF
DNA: TGCGCCAGCAGCCAAGATCGGCCTAGCGCTTACAATGAGCAGTTCTTC

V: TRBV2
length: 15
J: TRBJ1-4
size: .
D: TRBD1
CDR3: CASSDPGQGPEKLFF
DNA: TGTGCCAGCAGTGATCCGGGACAGGGTCCTGAAAAACTGTTTTTT

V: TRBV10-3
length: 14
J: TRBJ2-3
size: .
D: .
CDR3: CAISVGGGTDTQYF
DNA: TGTGCCATCAGTGTAGGCGGGGGCACAGATACGCAGTATTTT

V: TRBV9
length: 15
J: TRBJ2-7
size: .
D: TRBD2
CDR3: CASSPGPSGSYEQYF
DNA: TGTGCCAGCAGCCCAGGACCTAGCGGATCCTACGAGCAGTACTTC

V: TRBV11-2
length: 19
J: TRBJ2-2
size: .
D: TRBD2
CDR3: CASSPEAGLGVPNTGELFF
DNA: TGTGCCAGCAGCCCGGAGGCGGGACTAGGCGTTCCGAACACCGGGGAGCTGTTTTTT

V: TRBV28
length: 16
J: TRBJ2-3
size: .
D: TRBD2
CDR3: CASSIRLAVVADTQYF
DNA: TGTGCCAGCAGTATTCGACTAGCGGTGGTGGCAGATACGCAGTATTTT

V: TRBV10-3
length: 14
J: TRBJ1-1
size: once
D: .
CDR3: CAISEGGTHTEAFF
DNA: TGTGCCATCAGTGAAGGTGGGACACACACTGAAGCTTTCTTT

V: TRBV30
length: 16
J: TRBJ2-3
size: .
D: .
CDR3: CACPSIEGTSTDTQYF
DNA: TGTGCCTGCCCATCGATTGAGGGGACAAGCACAGATACGCAGTATTTT

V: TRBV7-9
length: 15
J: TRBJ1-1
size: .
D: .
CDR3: CASSSWGEGNTEAFF
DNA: TGTGCCAGCAGCTCTTGGGGGGAGGGGAACACTGAAGCTTTCTTT

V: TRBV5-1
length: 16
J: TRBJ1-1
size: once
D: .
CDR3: CASSLDRFTMNTEAFF
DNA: TGCGCCAGCAGCTTGGACAGGTTTACGATGAACACTGAAGCTTTCTTT

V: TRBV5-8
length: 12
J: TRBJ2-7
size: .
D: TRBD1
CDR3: CASSADREEQYF
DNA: TGTGCCAGCAGCGCGGACAGGGAGGAGCAGTACTTC

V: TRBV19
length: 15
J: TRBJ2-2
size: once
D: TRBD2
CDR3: CASKWLAGNTGELFF
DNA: TGTGCCAGTAAGTGGCTAGCGGGGAACACCGGGGAGCTGTTTTTT

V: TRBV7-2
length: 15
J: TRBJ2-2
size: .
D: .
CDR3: CASSLGTTNTGELFF
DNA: TGTGCCAGCAGCTTGGGGACAACGAACACCGGGGAGCTGTTTTTT

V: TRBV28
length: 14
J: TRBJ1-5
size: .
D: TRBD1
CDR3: CASSQPTGDQPQHF
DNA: TGTGCCAGCAGTCAACCTACAGGGGATCAGCCCCAGCATTTT

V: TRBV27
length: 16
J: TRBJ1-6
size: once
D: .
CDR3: CASSTPGDLYNSPLHF
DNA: TGTGCCAGCAGCACCCCAGGGGACCTCTATAATTCACCCCTCCACTTT

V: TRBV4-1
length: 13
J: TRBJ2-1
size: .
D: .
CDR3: CASSQGRLNEQFF
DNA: TGCGCCAGCAGCCAAGGGAGACTCAATGAGCAGTTCTTC

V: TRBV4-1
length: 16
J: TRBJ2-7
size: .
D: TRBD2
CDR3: CASSPIGLDEGYEQYF
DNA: TGCGCCAGCAGCCCGATCGGACTAGATGAGGGCTACGAGCAGTACTTC

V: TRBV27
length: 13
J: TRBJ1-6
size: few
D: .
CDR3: CASSPLGNSPLHF
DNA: TGTGCCAGCAGTCCCCTGGGGAATTCACCCCTCCACTTT

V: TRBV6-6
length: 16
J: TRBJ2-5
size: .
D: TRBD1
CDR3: CASSLRTGLVGETQYF
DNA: TGTGCCAGCAGCCTTCGGACAGGGCTAGTAGGAGAGACCCAGTACTTC

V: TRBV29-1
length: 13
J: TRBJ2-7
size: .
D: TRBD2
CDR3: CSARGGTYYEQYF
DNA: TGCAGCGCCCGCGGGGGTACCTACTACGAGCAGTACTTC

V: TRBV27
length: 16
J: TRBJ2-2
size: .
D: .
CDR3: CASSFVRGPGTGELFF
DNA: TGTGCCAGCAGTTTCGTTCGGGGGCCGGGCACCGGGGAGCTGTTTTTT

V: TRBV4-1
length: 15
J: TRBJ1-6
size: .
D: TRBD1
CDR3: CASSQAWDRSSPLHF
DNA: TGCGCCAGCAGCCAAGCTTGGGACAGAAGTTCACCCCTCCACTTT

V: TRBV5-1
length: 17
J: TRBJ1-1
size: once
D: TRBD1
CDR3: CASSSFPSTGRNTEAFF
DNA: TGCGCCAGCAGCTCCTTCCCGTCGACAGGGAGGAACACTGAAGCTTTCTTT

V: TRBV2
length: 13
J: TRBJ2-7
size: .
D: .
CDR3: CASSVIGAYEQYF
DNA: TGTGCCAGCAGTGTGATTGGTGCCTACGAGCAGTACTTC

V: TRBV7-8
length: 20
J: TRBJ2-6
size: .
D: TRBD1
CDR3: CASSLVGTGGEGSGANVLTF
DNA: TGTGCCAGCAGCTTAGTGGGGACAGGGGGCGAGGGCTCTGGGGCCAACGTCCTGACTTTC

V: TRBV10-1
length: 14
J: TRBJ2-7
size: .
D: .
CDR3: CASSESRESYEQYF
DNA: TGCGCCAGCAGTGAGTCTCGGGAGTCCTACGAGCAGTACTTC

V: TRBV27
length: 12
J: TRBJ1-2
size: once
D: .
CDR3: CATYGSFYGYTF
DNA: TGTGCCACCTACGGGAGCTTCTATGGCTACACCTTC

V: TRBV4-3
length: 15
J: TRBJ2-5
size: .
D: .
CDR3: CASSQVGHLGETQYF
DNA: TGCGCCAGCAGCCAGGTGGGACACTTGGGAGAGACCCAGTACTTC